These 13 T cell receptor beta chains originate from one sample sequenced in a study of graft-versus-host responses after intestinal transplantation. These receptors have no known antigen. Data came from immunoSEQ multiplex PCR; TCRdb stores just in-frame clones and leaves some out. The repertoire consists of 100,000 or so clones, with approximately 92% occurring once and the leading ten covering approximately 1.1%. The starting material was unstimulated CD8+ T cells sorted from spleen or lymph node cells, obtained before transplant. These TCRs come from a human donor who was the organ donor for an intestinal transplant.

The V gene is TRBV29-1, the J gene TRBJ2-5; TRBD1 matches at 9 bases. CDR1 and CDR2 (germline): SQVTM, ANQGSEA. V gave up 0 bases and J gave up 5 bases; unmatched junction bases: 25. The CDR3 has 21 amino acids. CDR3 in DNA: TGCAGCGTTGAAGAACTTAAAGGGTCCGGGACAGGGAGAATCGAGTACGAGACCCAGTACTTC. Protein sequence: CSVEELKGSGTGRIEYETQYF. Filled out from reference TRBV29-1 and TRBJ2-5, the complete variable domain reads SAVISQKPSRDICQRGTSLTIQCQVDSQVTMMFWYRQQPGQSLTLIATANQGSEATYESGFVIDKFPISRPNLTFSTLTVSNMSPEDSSIYLCSVEELKGSGTGRIEYETQYFGPGTRLLVL.

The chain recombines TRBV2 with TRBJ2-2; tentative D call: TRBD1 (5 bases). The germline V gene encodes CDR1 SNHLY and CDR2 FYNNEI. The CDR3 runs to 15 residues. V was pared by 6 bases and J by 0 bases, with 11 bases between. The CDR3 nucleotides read TGTGCCAGCAGGGTGACAGTAGCGAACACCGGGGAGCTGTTTTTT. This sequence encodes CASRVTVANTGELFF.

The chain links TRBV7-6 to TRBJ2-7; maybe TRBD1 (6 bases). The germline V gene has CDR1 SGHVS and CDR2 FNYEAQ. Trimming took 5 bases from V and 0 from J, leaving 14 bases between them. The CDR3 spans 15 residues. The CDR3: CASSPGQGSSYEQYF. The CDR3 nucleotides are TGTGCCAGCAGCCCCGGGCAGGGGAGCTCCTACGAGCAGTACTTC.

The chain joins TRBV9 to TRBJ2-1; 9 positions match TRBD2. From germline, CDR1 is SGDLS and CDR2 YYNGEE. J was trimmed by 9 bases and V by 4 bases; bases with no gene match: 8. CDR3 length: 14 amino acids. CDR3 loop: CASSIGTSRGEQFF. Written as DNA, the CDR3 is TGTGCCAGCAGCATCGGGACTAGCAGGGGTGAGCAGTTCTTC. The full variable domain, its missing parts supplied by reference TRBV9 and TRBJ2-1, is DSGVTQTPKHLITATGQRVTLRCSPRSGDLSVYWYQQSLDQGLQFLIQYYNGEERAKGNILERFSAQQFPDLHSELNLSSLELGDSALYFCASSIGTSRGEQFFGPGTRLTVL.

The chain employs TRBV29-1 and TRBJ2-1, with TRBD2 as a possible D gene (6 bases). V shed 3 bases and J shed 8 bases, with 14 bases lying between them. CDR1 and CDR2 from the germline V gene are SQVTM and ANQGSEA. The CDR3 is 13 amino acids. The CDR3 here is CSVDGGKMDEQFF. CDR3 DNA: TGCAGCGTTGACGGCGGGAAAATGGATGAGCAGTTCTTC.

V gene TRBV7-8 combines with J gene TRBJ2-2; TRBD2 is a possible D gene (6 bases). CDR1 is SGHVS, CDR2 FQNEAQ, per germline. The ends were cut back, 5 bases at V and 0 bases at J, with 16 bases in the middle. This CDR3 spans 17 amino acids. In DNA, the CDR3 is TGTGCCAGCAGCCCGCCCCGTGGAGGGGCGAACACCGGGGAGCTGTTTTTT. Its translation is CASSPPRGGANTGELFF.

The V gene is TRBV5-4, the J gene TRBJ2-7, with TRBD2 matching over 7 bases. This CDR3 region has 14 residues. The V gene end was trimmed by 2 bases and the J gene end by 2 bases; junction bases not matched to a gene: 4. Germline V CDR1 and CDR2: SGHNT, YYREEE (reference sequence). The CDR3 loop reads CASSFGLGTYEQYF. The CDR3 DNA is TGTGCCAGCAGCTTTGGACTAGGGACCTACGAGCAGTACTTC.

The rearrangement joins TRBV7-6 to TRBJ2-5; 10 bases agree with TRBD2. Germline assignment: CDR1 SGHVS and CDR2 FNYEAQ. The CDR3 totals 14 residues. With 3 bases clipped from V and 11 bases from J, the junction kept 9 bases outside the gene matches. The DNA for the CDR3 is TGTGCCAGCAGCTTGACGCCTAGCGGGGGTGAGCAGTACTTC. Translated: CASSLTPSGGEQYF.

CDR3 amino acids: CASSLFWETSGRARESYEQYF. CDR3 DNA: TGTGCCAGCAGCTTGTTTTGGGAGACTAGCGGGAGGGCCCGAGAATCCTACGAGCAGTACTTC. V is TRBV7-8 and J is TRBJ2-7; 14 bases line up with TRBD2. Germline assignment: CDR1 SGHVS and CDR2 FQNEAQ. The CDR3 is 21 residues long. With V trimmed by 3 bases and J by 1 base, 17 bases remained unmatched. Variable domain in full (rest from reference TRBV7-8 and TRBJ2-7): GAGVSQSPRYKVAKRGQDVALRCDPISGHVSLFWYQQALGQGPEFLTYFQNEAQLDKSGLPSDRFFAERPEGSVSTLKIQRTQQEDSAVYLCASSLFWETSGRARESYEQYFGPGTRLTVT.

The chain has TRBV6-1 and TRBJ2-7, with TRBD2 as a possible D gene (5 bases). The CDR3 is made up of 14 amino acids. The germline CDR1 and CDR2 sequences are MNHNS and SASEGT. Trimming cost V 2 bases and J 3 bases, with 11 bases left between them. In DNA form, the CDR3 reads TGTGCCAGCAGTGAACTTGACGGGAACTACGAGCAGTACTTC. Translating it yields CASSELDGNYEQYF.

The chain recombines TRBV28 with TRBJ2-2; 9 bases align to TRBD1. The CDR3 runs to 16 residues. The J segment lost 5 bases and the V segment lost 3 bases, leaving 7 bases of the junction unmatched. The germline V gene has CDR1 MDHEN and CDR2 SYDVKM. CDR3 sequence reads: CASSFLGQGQTGELFF. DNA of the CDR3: TGTGCCAGCAGTTTTTTGGGACAGGGCCAGACCGGGGAGCTGTTTTTT.

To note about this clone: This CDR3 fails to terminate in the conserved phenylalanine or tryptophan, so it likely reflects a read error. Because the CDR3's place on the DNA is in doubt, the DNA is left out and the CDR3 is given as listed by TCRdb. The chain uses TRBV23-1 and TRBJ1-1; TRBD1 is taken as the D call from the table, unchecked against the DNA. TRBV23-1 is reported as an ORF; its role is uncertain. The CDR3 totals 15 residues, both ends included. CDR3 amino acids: CASSQSRLGQGAEKG.

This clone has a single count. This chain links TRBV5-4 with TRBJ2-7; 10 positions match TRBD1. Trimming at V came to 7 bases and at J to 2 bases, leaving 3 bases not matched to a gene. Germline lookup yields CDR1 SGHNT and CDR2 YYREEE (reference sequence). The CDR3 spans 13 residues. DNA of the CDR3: TGTGCCAGCGGCGGGACAGGGGCCTACGAGCAGTACTTC. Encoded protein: CASGGTGAYEQYF.